This TCR beta chain emerged from a study of cytomegalovirus exposure and HLA in healthy donors. Per the germline V gene, CDR1 is MGHDK and CDR2 is SYGVNS. V dropped 1 base and J dropped 9 bases, with 15 bases sitting between them. The CDR3 has 14 residues. Measured with immunoSEQ multiplex PCR; TCRdb has only the in-frame clones, and not every one. The data contain around 200,000 clones, around nine tenths of them singletons. This clone has only one observation. V and J are TRBV25-1 and TRBJ1-1, with D possibly matching TRBD1 (5 bases). Sequenced: PBMCs. This TCR was recovered from a young woman in good health and CMV-seronegative. The DNA of the CDR3 is TGTGCCAGCAGTGAATCAGGGTCGGGACTCAAAGCTTTCTTT. Translating it yields CASSESGSGLKAFF.